Included here is one T cell receptor beta chain sequence, with context. The antigen is unknown. It was about 180 ng DNA, 31,000 or so T cell genomes, that sorted-subset replicate PCRs used. Generated by immunoSEQ multiplex PCR, the TCRdb table keeps only in-frame clones and is missing some. In the table there are about 2 million clones, approximately 94% of which are singletons. This sample is drawn from a study of shared clonotypes between healthy human individuals. Study-level points and caveats: Naive subsets typically showed greater estimated richness than memory subsets.

CDR1 and CDR2 (germline): MNHEY, SMNVEV (reference sequence). This CDR3 is built from 15 residues. Trimming took 2 bases from V and 6 from J, leaving 16 bases between them. Terminally differentiated effector memory CD45RA+ cells were excluded by CCR7 positive selection of CD45RO-negative cells. This TCR came from a man between 18 and 35 years old in good health. V is TRBV27 and J is TRBJ1-2, with D tentatively TRBD1 (6 bases). Sequencing input: naive CD8+ T cells sorted from blood. CDR3 loop: CASSLGGGRIHGYTF. CDR3 DNA sequence: TGTGCCAGCAGTTTAGGGGGGGGGCGCATTCATGGCTACACCTTC.